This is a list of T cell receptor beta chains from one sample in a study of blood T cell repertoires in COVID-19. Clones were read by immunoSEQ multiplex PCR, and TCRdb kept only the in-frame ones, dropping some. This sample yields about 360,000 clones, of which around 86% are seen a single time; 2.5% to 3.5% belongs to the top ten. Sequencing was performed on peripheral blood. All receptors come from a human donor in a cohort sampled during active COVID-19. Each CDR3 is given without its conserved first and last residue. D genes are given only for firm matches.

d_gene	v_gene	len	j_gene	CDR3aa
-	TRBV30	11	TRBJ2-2	AWSARETGELF
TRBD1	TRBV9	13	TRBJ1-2	ASSAETGAAVGYT
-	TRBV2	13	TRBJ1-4	ASTSQGSVGEKLF
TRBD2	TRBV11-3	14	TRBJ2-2	ASSRGLAGVTGELF
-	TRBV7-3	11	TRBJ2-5	ASSQGPQETQY
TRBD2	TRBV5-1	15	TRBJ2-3	ASSLARTSGIEDTQY
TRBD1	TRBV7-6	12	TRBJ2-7	ASSLGDRGREQY
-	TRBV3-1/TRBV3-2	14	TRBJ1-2	ASSQDRYGGRYGYT
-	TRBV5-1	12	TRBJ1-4	ASSPTAGSEKLF
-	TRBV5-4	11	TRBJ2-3	ASSSGRTDTQY
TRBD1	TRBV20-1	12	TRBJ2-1	SASSPGGIDEQF
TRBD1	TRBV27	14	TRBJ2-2	ASSRDRAQPGGELF
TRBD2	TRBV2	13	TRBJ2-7	ASREELAGNYEQY
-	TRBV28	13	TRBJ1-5	ASSLLRGSNQPQH
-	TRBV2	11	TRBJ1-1	ASQTYGNTEAF
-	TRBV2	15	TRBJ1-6	ASTGLSPELYNSPLH
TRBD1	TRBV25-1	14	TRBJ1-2	ASSLPGQGGNYGYT
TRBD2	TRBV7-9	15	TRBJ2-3	ASSSPSGGPRTDTQY
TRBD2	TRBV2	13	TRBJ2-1	ASSETSGRRGEQF
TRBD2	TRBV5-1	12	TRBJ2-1	ASSLSGVYNEQF
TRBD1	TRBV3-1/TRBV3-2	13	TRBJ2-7	ASSQGPGQVYEQY
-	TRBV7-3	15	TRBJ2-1	ASSVYPGQVQRYEQF
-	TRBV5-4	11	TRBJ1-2	ASSSTSNYGYT